The count of the clone carrying this T cell receptor beta chain is one. These data originate in a study of blood T cell repertoires in COVID-19. The length of the CDR3 is 14 residues. Trimming pared 2 bases from V and 6 bases from J, leaving 14 bases between. Per the germline V gene, CDR1 is SQVTM and CDR2 is ANQGSEA. In the authors' methods: Amplified reference gene primers provided the basis for estimating nucleated cell counts. Using immunoSEQ multiplex PCR, the repertoire was profiled, and TCRdb retains in-frame clones only, with some absent. The V and J calls and clone size come from that table; D and trimming were worked out from the DNA. Of 250,000 or so clones detected, roughly four fifths appear once; the ten largest clones hold roughly 4.7%.

This sequence was found in a woman aged 70-85 years with acute or convalescent COVID-19. This sequence joins TRBV29-1 and TRBJ1-5, with D possibly being TRBD1 (5 bases). Sequencing used peripheral blood. CDR3 nucleotides: TGCAGCGTTGAATTTCAGGGTAGTGGTCAGCCCCAGCATTTT. It codes for CSVEFQGSGQPQHF.